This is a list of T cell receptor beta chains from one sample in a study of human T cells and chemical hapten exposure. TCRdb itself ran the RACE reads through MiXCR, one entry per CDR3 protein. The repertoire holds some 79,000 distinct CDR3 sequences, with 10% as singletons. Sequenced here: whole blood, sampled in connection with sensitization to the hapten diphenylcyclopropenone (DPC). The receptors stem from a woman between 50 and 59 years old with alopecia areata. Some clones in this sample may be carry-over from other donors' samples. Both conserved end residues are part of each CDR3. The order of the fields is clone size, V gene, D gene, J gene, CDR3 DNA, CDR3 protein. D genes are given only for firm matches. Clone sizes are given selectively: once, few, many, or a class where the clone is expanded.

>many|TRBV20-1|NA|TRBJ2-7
TGCAGTGCTATACTCACTTACGAGCAGTACTTC
CSAILTYEQYF
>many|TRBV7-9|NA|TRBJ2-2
TGTGCCAGCAGACAGGGCGCCGGGGAGCTGTTTTTT
CASRQGAGELFF
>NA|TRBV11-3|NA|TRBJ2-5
TGTGCCAGCAGCTCCCGACAGCAAGAGACCCAGTACTTC
CASSSRQQETQYF
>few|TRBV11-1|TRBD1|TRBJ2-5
TGTGCCAGCAGAAGTGGACAGGCGGATTACCAAGAGACCCAGTACTTC
CASRSGQADYQETQYF
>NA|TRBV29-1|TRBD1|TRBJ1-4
TGCAGCGTTGATTTAACAGGGGATGATCTGTTTTTT
CSVDLTGDDLFF
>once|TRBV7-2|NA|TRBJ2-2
TGTGCCAGCAGCTTGTTTAGGGGCACCGGGGAGCTGTTTTTT
CASSLFRGTGELFF
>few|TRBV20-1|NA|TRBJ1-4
TGCAGTGCTACTAACGGGCTTACTAATGAAAAACTGTTTTTT
CSATNGLTNEKLFF
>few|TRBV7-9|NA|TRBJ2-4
TGTGCCAGCAGTTCCCTAGAGCGCCCCCGGGACCTTCAGTACTTC
CASSSLERPRDLQYF
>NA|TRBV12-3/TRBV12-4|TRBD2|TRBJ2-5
TGTGCCAGCAGTCCACCCGGGACTAGGCAAGAGACCCAGTACTTC
CASSPPGTRQETQYF
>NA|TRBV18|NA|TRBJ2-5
TGTGCCAGCTCACCCCCTGATCATGAGACCCAGTACTTC
CASSPPDHETQYF
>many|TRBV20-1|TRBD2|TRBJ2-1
TGCAGTGCTCCACCCGGAGGGAGGGCCACTGAGCAGTTCTTC
CSAPPGGRATEQFF
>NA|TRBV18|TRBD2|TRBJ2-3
TGTGCCAGCTCACCACGCAGCGGGAGTTTTAATACGCAGTATTTT
CASSPRSGSFNTQYF
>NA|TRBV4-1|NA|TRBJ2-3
TGCGCCAGCAGCCCAACACCTAGACCGGTGAGCACAGATACGCAGTATTTT
CASSPTPRPVSTDTQYF
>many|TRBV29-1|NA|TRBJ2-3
TGTTACGCTAGCTGGGGCACAGATACGCAGTATTTT
CYASWGTDTQYF
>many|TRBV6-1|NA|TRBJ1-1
TGTGCCAGCAGGACAAGGGGGAGCACTGAAGCTTTCTTT
CASRTRGSTEAFF
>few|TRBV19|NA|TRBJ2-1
TGTGCCAGTAGTATATCAGGGTCCAATGAGCAGTTCTTC
CASSISGSNEQFF
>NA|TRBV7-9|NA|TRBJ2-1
TGTGCCAGCAGCTTTGATCCACAGGCAAACAATGAGCAGTTCTTC
CASSFDPQANNEQFF
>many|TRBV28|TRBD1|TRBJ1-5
TGTGCCAGCAGTTTACCCCCAGGGGGAGGGTTGGATAGCATAGGGAATCAGCCCCAGCATTTT
CASSLPPGGGLDSIGNQPQHF
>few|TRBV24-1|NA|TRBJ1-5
TGTGCCACCAGTGAATGGGATCAGCCCCAGCATTTT
CATSEWDQPQHF
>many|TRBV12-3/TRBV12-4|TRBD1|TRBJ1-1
TGTGCCAGCAGCACAGGGGGCTTGACTGAAGCTTTCTTT
CASSTGGLTEAFF
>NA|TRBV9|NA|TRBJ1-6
TGTGCCAGCAGCGGGAAGAATTCACCCCTCCACTTT
CASSGKNSPLHF
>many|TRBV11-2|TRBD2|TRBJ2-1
TGCGCCAGCACCCCAGGGACTAGCAGCAATGAGCAGTTCTTC
CASTPGTSSNEQFF